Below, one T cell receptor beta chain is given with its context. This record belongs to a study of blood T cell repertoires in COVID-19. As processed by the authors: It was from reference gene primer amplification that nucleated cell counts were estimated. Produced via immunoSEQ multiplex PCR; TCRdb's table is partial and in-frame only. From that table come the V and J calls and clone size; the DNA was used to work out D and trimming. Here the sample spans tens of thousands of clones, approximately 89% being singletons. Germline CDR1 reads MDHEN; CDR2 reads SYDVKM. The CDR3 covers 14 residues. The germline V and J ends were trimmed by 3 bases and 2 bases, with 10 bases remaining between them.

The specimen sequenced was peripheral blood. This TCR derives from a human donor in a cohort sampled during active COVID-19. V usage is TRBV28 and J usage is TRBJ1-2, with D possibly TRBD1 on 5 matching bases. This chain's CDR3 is CASSLSRANYGYTF. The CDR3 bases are TGTGCCAGCAGTTTGTCCAGGGCGAACTATGGCTACACCTTC.